This T cell receptor (beta chain) was identified during a study of blood T cell repertoires in COVID-19 (dated by TCRdb to the early 2020s). Notes on the research overall: The collaborator samples originated in the United States, Italy and Spain and spanned the acute and convalescent phases of COVID-19. Where available, HLA class I and class II types were obtained from metadata supplied by the sample provider rather than from assay-based typing. The repertoires were made available in a free public database intended to serve as a resource for research on the immune response to SARS-CoV-2. Subjects who had been exposed to COVID-19, were actively infected with it, or had recovered from it provided the deeply sampled blood TCRbeta repertoires that made up the dataset. Samples came from the ongoing ImmuneRACE study (first 160 participants) plus 1,254 subjects from 6 global collaborators. Nearly every sample came with metadata listing a de-identified subject ID, COVID-19 status, age in years and sex. The material from the prospective study consisted of cDNA or gDNA derived from T cells, B-cell-depleted T cells, or PBMCs.

Participants in the prospective study were enrolled through a virtual design, were aged roughly 18 to 95 years, and lived in approximately 24 United States geographic areas. In the prospective study, cohorts were assigned on the basis of participant-reported clinical history obtained from a screening survey and a study questionnaire. Each participant in the prospective study had whole blood, serum and a nasopharyngeal or oropharyngeal swab collected by mobile phlebotomists. Additional blood draws and questionnaires over a 2-month period could optionally be provided by prospective study participants. Prospective study blood samples were shipped either frozen or at room temperature before DNA extraction. From the germline V gene, CDR1 is SQVTM and CDR2 is ANQGSEA. Counted from cysteine to phenylalanine, this CDR3 has 13 amino acids. Solely the CDR3 DNA is kept, with 39 bases framed from the first base. V is shortened by 3 bases, J by 9 bases, and the region joining them spans 18 bases.

The immunoSEQ Assay, a bias-controlled multiplex PCR, was used to amplify TCRbeta CDR3 regions from genomic DNA. The authors' analysis ran thus. The number of nucleated cells in each sample was estimated by amplification of reference gene primers within the assay. Sequence reads were collapsed and filtered to measure the absolute abundance of every unique TCRbeta CDR3 rearrangement. Productive Simpson clonality was computed per sample as the square root of Simpson's diversity index over productive rearrangements. As stored in TCRdb, this immuneACCESS dataset retains in-frame rearrangements with V and J assigned. A fraction of the clones does not appear; measured against another copy, unresolved V genes explain less than half of the discrepancy, and the remainder lacks a known reason. The DNA was the basis for D and trimming; V, J and clone size are from that table. In this sample the table shows around 220,000 clones, 85% to 90% of which occur a single time. Clones ranked in the top ten supply about 15% of the sample.

Turning to this clone: It lacks a known antigen. The input lacks base qualities; no much larger clone sits a single base away.

Beyond this particular receptor, the publication reports: The amount of clinical and demographic metadata varied by source and participant and was provided uncurated.

The chain employs TRBV29-1 and TRBJ2-7; a tentative D match to TRBD1 spans 5 bases. The receptor comes from a woman aged 45 to 65 with acute COVID-19. Sequencing was carried out using PBMCs or T cells enriched from blood (not recorded which). The CDR3 here reads CSVDRGLGGGQYF. The bases read TGCAGCGTTGATAGGGGATTGGGTGGCGGGCAGTACTTC.